The rows below give T cell receptor beta chains drawn from one sample of a study of blood T cell repertoires in COVID-19. This table comes from immunoSEQ multiplex PCR, and its TCRdb copy is limited to in-frame clones, with some not included. The top ten clones hold around 7.2% of a sample with tens of thousands of clones, 82% of them seen once. The source material was peripheral blood. The receptors here all came from a man in his forties or fifties with active or convalescent COVID-19. Both conserved end residues are part of each CDR3. The order of the fields is V gene, J gene, CDR3 length, CDR3 protein.

v_call: TRBV21-1; j_call: TRBJ2-3; cdr3_length: 18; cdr3_aa: CASSRLNTSGSSTDTQYF
v_call: TRBV28; j_call: TRBJ1-1; cdr3_length: 15; cdr3_aa: CASSPPYVGGTEAFF
v_call: TRBV2; j_call: TRBJ1-4; cdr3_length: 16; cdr3_aa: CASSEIGTDSNEKLFF
v_call: TRBV15; j_call: TRBJ2-3; cdr3_length: 13; cdr3_aa: CAHGLAGTDTQYF
v_call: TRBV11-2; j_call: TRBJ1-6; cdr3_length: 15; cdr3_aa: CASSLVQGYNSPLHF
v_call: TRBV19; j_call: TRBJ2-7; cdr3_length: 14; cdr3_aa: CASSMGRAPSEQYF
v_call: TRBV10-3; j_call: TRBJ2-7; cdr3_length: 11; cdr3_aa: CAISEGDRQYF
v_call: TRBV12-3/TRBV12-4; j_call: TRBJ1-3; cdr3_length: 12; cdr3_aa: CASSYQANTIYF
v_call: TRBV6-1; j_call: TRBJ1-3; cdr3_length: 15; cdr3_aa: CASSEDQGSGNTIYF
v_call: TRBV7-8; j_call: TRBJ2-2; cdr3_length: 12; cdr3_aa: CASEGAGGELFF
v_call: TRBV28; j_call: TRBJ1-1; cdr3_length: 16; cdr3_aa: CASSSPGQAMNTEAFF
v_call: TRBV6-5; j_call: TRBJ2-2; cdr3_length: 15; cdr3_aa: CASSYLQTNTGELFF
v_call: TRBV6-5; j_call: TRBJ1-1; cdr3_length: 15; cdr3_aa: CASSYSPGDGTEAFF
v_call: TRBV19; j_call: TRBJ2-7; cdr3_length: 13; cdr3_aa: CASSMQGSYEQYF
v_call: TRBV5-1; j_call: TRBJ2-5; cdr3_length: 17; cdr3_aa: CASSPGGGQGAIQTQYF
v_call: TRBV5-1; j_call: TRBJ2-2; cdr3_length: 18; cdr3_aa: CASSLRTSGGVYTGELFF
v_call: TRBV19; j_call: TRBJ2-5; cdr3_length: 15; cdr3_aa: CASSMGQGERETQYF
v_call: TRBV5-4; j_call: TRBJ1-4; cdr3_length: 15; cdr3_aa: CASSSAGTTNEKLFF
v_call: TRBV10-2; j_call: TRBJ1-5; cdr3_length: 13; cdr3_aa: CASSYGQGKPQHF
v_call: TRBV14; j_call: TRBJ2-5; cdr3_length: 13; cdr3_aa: CASSQDAGVTQYF
v_call: TRBV7-8; j_call: TRBJ2-2; cdr3_length: 16; cdr3_aa: CASSPWTGGRTGELFF
v_call: TRBV5-1; j_call: TRBJ1-1; cdr3_length: 16; cdr3_aa: CASSQQGAGENTEAFF
v_call: TRBV7-9; j_call: TRBJ2-5; cdr3_length: 15; cdr3_aa: CASSLDSGGKETQYF
v_call: TRBV20-1; j_call: TRBJ1-1; cdr3_length: 11; cdr3_aa: CSARPNTEAFF
v_call: TRBV10-3; j_call: TRBJ1-5; cdr3_length: 13; cdr3_aa: CAISVGVGQPQHF
v_call: TRBV11-2; j_call: TRBJ1-2; cdr3_length: 17; cdr3_aa: CASTTYRGLISGYGYTF
v_call: TRBV19; j_call: TRBJ1-6; cdr3_length: 13; cdr3_aa: CASSWDRGSPLHF